A single sample gave rise to the 6 T cell receptor beta chains below, sequenced in a study of blood T cells in healthy people across ages. With a J-beta primer mix and a sample-barcoded 5' primer, a second PCR ran about 7 to 12 cycles. One entry per CDR3 protein, called by TCRdb with MiXCR from the 5' RACE reads. The table has about 1.8 million distinct CDR3 sequences, 40% to 55% seen once; the top ten hold over 2%. What was sequenced was blood. These receptors came from a woman in her thirties or forties in good health.

This chain links TRBV2 with TRBJ2-3; weak D call: TRBD1 (5 bases). Per germline, CDR1 SNHLY and CDR2 FYNNEI. V lost 1 base to trimming and J lost 2 bases, with 13 bases between them. The CDR3 is 16 residues long. The CDR3: CASSEGMEGVTDTQYF. The CDR3 DNA reads TGTGCCAGCAGTGAAGGGATGGAAGGGGTCACAGATACGCAGTATTTT.

A remark on this clonotype: At one end, the junction sequence differs from germline, possibly due to a read error. The chain recombines TRBV6-5 with TRBJ2-2; 9 nucleotides agree with TRBD1. This CDR3 contains 19 residues. The germline V gene encodes CDR1 MNHEY and CDR2 SVGAGI. The CDR3 sequence: CTSSYPRTGVHLGPEELFF. CDR3 coding DNA: TGTACCAGCAGTTACCCTCGGACAGGGGTACATTTGGGCCCGGAGGAGCTGTTTTTT.

Only a few counts were recorded for this clonotype. The chain employs TRBV6-2 or TRBV6-3 and TRBJ2-1, with D unclear. The germline gives CDR1 MNHEY, CDR2 SVGEGT. This CDR3 is 16 amino acids long. The ends were cut back, 5 bases at V and 0 bases at J, with 14 bases in the middle. The CDR3: CASSRAWAASYNEQFF. CDR3 DNA sequence: TGTGCCAGCAGTAGAGCGTGGGCAGCCTCCTACAATGAGCAGTTCTTC.

The chain is built from TRBV6-5 and TRBJ2-5; D gene ambiguous. Looked up from germline, CDR1 is MNHEY and CDR2 is SVGAGI. The CDR3 is 14 residues long. The germline V and J ends were trimmed by 2 bases and 2 bases, with 9 bases remaining between them. The CDR3 is CASSYAQIQETQYF. The CDR3 DNA reads as TGTGCCAGCAGTTACGCCCAGATTCAAGAGACCCAGTACTTC.

This clonotype was counted only a few times. This sequence joins TRBV29-1 and TRBJ2-3, with D tentatively TRBD1 (6 bases). Germline V CDR1 and CDR2: SQVTM, ANQGSEA. CDR3 length: 12 amino acids. V was cut by 1 base and J by 6 bases, with 8 bases left in between. CDR3 protein: CSVEGQADTQYF. CDR3 nucleotides: TGCAGCGTTGAAGGACAGGCCGATACGCAGTATTTT.

This chain joins TRBV10-3 and TRBJ2-7, with TRBD1 identical over 9 bases. Trimming cost V 3 bases and J 1 base; bases outside gene matches: 4. The CDR3 is 15 residues long. CDR1 and CDR2 (germline): ENHRY, SYGVKD. CDR3 bases: TGTGCCATCAGTGAAAAGGGACAGGGATCCTACGAGCAGTACTTC. It specifies CAISEKGQGSYEQYF.